This TCR beta chain stems from a study of OX40 agonist ivuxolimab in advanced cancers. General notes on the study: Ivuxolimab, which targeted the costimulatory receptor OX40 (CD134), was an agonistic, fully human IgG2 monoclonal antibody. Partial responses occurred in three dose-escalation patients: two with cutaneous melanoma and one with hepatocellular carcinoma. Intravenous ivuxolimab was administered to patients every 2 weeks at six dose levels: 0.01, 0.1, 0.3, 1.5, 3 and 10 mg/kg. The paper covers the monotherapy dose-escalation part of the phase I ivuxolimab trial, which included N ≈ 54 patients. Patients were allowed to have had prior anti-PD-1, anti-PD-L1 or anti-CTLA-4 therapy, and approximately 39% of the dose-escalation patients had been treated with checkpoint inhibitors. Peripheral TCRbeta sequencing was intended to test whether TCR sequence diversity was altered and clonal T-cell expansion was caused by ivuxolimab. Of the roughly 52 dose-escalation patients, hepatocellular carcinoma was present in about 20, melanoma in roughly 15, renal cell carcinoma in 9 and head and neck cancer in 9. The dose-escalation cohort was roughly 87% male with a mean age of about 60 years, ranging from roughly 23 to 79.

CDR1 is given as MNHEY and CDR2 as SVGAGI, both from the germline V gene. Between the V and J ends, shortened by 5 bases and 1 base respectively, the junction contains 7 bases. From the cysteine up to the phenylalanine, the CDR3 has a length of 13 residues. CDR3 DNA is the only sequence kept; it has 39 bases, read in frame from the first base. What the research found in general, with its limitations: At doses of 0.1 to 3.0 mg/kg, clonal expansion of both CD4+ and CD8+ T cells in blood was seen between baseline and week 6. After ivuxolimab, expanded clones were on average more numerous among CD8+ T cells than among CD4+ T cells. The antigen specificity of the clonally expanded peripheral T cells was not determined. In partial responders in the 0.1-3.0 mg/kg groups, normalized peripheral clonal expansion was found to be among the lowest, especially among CD8+ T cells. Low levels of normalized T-cell clonal expansion were also seen in some nonresponding patients.

For sequencing of the TCRbeta CDR3 region, genomic DNA was extracted from the sorted cells. The immunoSEQ Assay was used for sequencing of TCRbeta CDR3 regions. TCRdb provides this immuneACCESS table in a form limited to in-frame rearrangements. Some clones are lacking; in checked studies, under half of them reflect an unresolved V gene, and why the rest are absent is not known. A total of around 48,000 clones appear in this sample, 65% to 85% of them only once. The ten largest clones add up to roughly 1.1% of the sample. Patients with a history of autoimmune disease or receiving systemic immunosuppression were excluded from the trial. Peripheral blood for TCR sequencing was drawn from every dose cohort at baseline, at cycle 4 day 1 and at cycle 7 day 1. The samples were taken from a phase I, first-in-human, multicenter, open-label dose-escalation trial of ivuxolimab. Adults with locally advanced or metastatic head and neck squamous cell, hepatocellular, melanoma or renal cell carcinoma were enrolled in the trial. Before TCR sequencing, CD4+ T cells and CD8+ T cells from peripheral blood were sorted into separate populations.

Note on this clone: The antigen it binds to is not known. No much larger clonotype is one base removed from it; base qualities were not supplied.

The rearrangement joined TRBV6-5 to TRBJ2-3; too little of a D gene remains to name it. The sequence was obtained from an adult with an advanced solid tumor such as melanoma, head and neck, liver or kidney cancer. Specimen: CD4+ or CD8+ T cells sorted from blood, collected in a trial of the OX40 agonist ivuxolimab. The CDR3 loop reads CASSSPGTDTQYF. The DNA reads as follows: TGTGCCAGCAGTAGTCCGGGCACAGATACGCAGTATTTT.